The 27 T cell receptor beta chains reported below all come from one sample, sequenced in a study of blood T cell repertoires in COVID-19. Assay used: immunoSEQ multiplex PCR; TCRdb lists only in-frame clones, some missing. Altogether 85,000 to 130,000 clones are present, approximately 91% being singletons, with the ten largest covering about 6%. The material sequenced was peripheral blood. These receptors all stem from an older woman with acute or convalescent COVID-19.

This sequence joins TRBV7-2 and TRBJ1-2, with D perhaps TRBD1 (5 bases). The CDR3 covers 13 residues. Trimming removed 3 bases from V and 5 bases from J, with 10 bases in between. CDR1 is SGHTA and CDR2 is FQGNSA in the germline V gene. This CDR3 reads CASSFGGSYGYTF. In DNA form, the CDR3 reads TGTGCCAGCAGCTTTGGGGGGAGTTATGGCTACACCTTC.

The CDR3 bases are TGCGCCAGCAGCCTGGGGCTAGCGGGAAACCAAGAGACCCAGTACTTC. This translates into CASSLGLAGNQETQYF. This chain links TRBV5-1 with TRBJ2-5; TRBD2 matches 9 bases. V gave up 4 bases and J gave up 0 bases; unmatched junction bases: 7. CDR3 length: 16 amino acids. Germline V gene lookup returns CDR1 SGHRS and CDR2 YFSETQ.

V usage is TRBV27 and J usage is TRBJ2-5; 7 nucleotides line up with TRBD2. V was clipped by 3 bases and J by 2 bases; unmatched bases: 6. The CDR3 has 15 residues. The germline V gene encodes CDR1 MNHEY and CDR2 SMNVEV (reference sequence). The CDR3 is CASSLGGGRQETQYF. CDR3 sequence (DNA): TGTGCCAGCAGTTTGGGGGGAGGGAGACAAGAGACCCAGTACTTC.

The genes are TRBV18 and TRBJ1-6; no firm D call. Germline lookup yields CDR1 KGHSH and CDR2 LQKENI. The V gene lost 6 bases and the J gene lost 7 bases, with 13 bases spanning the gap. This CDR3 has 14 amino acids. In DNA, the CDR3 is TGTGCCAGCTCCCCAGCAGGTGCGAATTCACCCCTCCACTTT. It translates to CASSPAGANSPLHF.

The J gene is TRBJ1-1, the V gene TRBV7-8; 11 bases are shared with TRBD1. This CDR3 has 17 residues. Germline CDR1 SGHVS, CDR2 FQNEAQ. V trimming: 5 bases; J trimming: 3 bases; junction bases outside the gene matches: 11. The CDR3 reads CASSADRGLVMYTEAFF. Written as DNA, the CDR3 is TGTGCCAGCAGCGCGGACAGGGGGCTGGTTATGTACACTGAAGCTTTCTTT.

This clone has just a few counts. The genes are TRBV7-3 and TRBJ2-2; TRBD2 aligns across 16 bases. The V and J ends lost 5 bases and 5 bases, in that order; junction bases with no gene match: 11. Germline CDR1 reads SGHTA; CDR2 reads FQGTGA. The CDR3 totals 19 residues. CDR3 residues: CASSPLGLAGGPGTGELFF. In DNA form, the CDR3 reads TGTGCCAGCAGCCCCCTGGGACTAGCGGGAGGGCCTGGGACCGGGGAGCTGTTTTTT.

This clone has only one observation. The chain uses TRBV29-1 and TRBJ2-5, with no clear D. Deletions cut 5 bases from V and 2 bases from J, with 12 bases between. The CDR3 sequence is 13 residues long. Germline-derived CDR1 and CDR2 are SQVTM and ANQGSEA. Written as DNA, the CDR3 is TGCAGCGTTCCCCGGGTCCAGCAAGAGACCCAGTACTTC. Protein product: CSVPRVQQETQYF.

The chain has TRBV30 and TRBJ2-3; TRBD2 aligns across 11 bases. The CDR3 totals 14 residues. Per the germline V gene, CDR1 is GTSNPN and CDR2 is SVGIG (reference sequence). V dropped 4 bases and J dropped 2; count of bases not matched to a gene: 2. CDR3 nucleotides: TGTGCCTGGAAGGGACTAGCGGTCACAGATACGCAGTATTTT. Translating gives CAWKGLAVTDTQYF.

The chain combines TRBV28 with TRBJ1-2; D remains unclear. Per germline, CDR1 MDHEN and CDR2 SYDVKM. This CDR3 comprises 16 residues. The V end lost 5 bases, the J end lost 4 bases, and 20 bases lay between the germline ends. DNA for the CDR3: TGTGCCAGCAGTCTCACGTCGCCGGGTGCCGTCTATGGCTACACCTTC. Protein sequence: CASSLTSPGAVYGYTF.

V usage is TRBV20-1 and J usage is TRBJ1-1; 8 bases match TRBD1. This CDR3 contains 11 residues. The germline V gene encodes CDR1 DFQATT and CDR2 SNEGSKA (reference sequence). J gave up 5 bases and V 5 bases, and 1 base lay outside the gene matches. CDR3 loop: CSARQGTEAFF. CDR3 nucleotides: TGCAGTGCTCGACAGGGGACTGAAGCTTTCTTT.

The CDR3 nucleotides are TGTGCCTGGAGCGAGGGGACAGGGGTAGAAGAACTGTTTTTT. This gives the protein CAWSEGTGVEELFF. The V and J genes are TRBV30 and TRBJ1-4; TRBD1 agrees at 10 bases. CDR3 length equals 14 residues. V lost 3 bases, J lost 12 bases, and 10 bases stayed unmatched. CDR1 and CDR2 (germline): GTSNPN, SVGIG (reference sequence).

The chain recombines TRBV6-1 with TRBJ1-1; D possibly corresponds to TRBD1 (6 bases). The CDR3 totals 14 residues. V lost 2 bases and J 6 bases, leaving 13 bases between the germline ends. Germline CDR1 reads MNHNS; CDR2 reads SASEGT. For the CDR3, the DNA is TGTGCCAGCAGTGAATTACAGGGTGAAGCTGAAGCTTTCTTT. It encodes CASSELQGEAEAFF.

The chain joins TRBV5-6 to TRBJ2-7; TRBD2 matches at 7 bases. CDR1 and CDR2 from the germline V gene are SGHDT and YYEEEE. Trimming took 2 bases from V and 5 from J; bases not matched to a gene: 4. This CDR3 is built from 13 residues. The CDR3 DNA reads TGTGCCAGCAGCTTCTTCACTAGCGACGAGCAGTACGTC. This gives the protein CASSFFTSDEQYV.

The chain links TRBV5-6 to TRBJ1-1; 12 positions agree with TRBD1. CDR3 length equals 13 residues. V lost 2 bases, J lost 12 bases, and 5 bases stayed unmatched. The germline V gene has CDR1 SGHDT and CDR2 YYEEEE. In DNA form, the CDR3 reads TGTGCCAGCAGCTTTCCGGGACAGGGGGCAACTTTCTTT. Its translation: CASSFPGQGATFF.

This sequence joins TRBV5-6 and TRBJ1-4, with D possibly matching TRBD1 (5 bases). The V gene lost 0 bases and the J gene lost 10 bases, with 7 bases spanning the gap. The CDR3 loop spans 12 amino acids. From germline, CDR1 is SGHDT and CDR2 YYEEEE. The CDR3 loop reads CASSLVGGKLFF. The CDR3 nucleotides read TGTGCCAGCAGCTTGGTCGGGGGAAAACTGTTTTTT.

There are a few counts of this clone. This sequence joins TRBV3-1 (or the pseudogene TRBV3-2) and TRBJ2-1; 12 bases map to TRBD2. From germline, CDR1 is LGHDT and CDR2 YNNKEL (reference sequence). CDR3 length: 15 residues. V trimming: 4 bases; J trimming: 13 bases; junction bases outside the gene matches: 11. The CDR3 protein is CASSPQTSGRSLQFF. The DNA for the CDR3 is TGTGCCAGCAGCCCTCAGACTAGCGGGAGAAGCTTACAGTTCTTC.

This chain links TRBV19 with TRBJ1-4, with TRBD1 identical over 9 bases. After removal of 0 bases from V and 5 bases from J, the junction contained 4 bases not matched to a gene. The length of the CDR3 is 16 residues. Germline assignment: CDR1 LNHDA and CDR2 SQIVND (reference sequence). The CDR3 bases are TGTGCCAGTAGTATAGATGCGACAGGGGGAAATGAAAAACTGTTTTTT. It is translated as CASSIDATGGNEKLFF. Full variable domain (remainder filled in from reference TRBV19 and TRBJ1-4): DGGITQSPKYLFRKEGQNVTLSCEQNLNHDAMYWYRQDPGQGLRLIYYSQIVNDFQKGDIAEGYSVSREKKESFPLTVTSAQKNPTAFYLCASSIDATGGNEKLFFGSGTQLSVL.

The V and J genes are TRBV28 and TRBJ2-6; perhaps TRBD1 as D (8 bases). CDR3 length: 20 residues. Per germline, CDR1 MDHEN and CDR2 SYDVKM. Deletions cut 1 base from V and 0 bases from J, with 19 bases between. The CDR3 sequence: CASSLYGGGTGPSGANVLTF. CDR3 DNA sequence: TGTGCCAGCAGTTTATATGGGGGGGGGACAGGCCCCTCTGGGGCCAACGTCCTGACTTTC.

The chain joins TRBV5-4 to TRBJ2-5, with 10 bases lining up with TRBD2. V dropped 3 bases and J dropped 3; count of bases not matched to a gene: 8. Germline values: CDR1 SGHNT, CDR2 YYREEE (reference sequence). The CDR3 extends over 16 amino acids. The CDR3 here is CASSSRGSGREETQYF. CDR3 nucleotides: TGTGCCAGCAGCTCACGTGGCAGCGGGAGGGAAGAGACCCAGTACTTC. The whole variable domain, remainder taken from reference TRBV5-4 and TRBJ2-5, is ETGVTQSPTHLIKTRGQQVTLRCSSQSGHNTVSWYQQALGQGPQFIFQYYREEENGRGNFPPRFSGLQFPNYSSELNVNALELDDSALYLCASSSRGSGREETQYFGPGTRLLVL.

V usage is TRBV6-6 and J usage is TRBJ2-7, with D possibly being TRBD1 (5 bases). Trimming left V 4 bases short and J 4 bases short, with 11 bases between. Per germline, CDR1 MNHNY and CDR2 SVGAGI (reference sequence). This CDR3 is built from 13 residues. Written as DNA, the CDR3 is TGTGCCAGCAGTTTAGACAGAATTTACGAGCAGTACTTC. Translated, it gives CASSLDRIYEQYF.

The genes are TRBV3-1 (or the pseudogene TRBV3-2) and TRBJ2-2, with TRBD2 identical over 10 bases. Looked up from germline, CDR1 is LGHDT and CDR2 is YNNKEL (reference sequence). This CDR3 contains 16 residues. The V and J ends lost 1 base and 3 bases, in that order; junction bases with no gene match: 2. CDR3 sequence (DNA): TGTGCCAGCAGCCAAGGGACTAGCGGCTACACCGGGGAGCTGTTTTTT. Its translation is CASSQGTSGYTGELFF.

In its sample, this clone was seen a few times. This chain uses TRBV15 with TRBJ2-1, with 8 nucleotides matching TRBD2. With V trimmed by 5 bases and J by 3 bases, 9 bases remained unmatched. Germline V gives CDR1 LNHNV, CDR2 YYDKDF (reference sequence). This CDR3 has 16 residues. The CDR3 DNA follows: TGTGCCACCAGCGCCCCGGGACTAGGTCACTACAATGAGCAGTTCTTC. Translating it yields CATSAPGLGHYNEQFF. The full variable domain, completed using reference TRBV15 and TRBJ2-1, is DAMVIQNPRYQVTQFGKPVTLSCSQTLNHNVMYWYQQKSSQAPKLLFHYYDKDFNNEADTPDNFQSRRPNTSFCFLDIRSPGLGDTAMYLCATSAPGLGHYNEQFFGPGTRLTVL.

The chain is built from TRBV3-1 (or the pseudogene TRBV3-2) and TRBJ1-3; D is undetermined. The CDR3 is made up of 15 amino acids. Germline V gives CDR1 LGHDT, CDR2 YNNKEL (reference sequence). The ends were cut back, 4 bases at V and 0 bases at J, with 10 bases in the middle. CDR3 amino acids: CASSRPASSGNTIYF. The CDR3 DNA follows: TGTGCCAGCAGCCGACCAGCGAGCTCTGGAAACACCATATATTTT.

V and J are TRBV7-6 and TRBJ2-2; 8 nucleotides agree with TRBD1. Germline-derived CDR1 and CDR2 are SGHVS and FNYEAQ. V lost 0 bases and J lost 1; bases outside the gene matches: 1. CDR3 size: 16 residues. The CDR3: CASSLAGTGNTGELFF. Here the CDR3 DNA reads TGTGCCAGCAGCTTAGCTGGGACAGGGAACACCGGGGAGCTGTTTTTT.

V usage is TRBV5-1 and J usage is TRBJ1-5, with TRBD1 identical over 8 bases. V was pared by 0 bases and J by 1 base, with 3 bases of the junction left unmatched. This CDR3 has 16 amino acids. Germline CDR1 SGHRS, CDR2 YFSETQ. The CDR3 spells CASSLGTGLSNQPQHF. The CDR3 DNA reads TGCGCCAGCAGCTTGGGGACAGGGCTAAGCAATCAGCCCCAGCATTTT.

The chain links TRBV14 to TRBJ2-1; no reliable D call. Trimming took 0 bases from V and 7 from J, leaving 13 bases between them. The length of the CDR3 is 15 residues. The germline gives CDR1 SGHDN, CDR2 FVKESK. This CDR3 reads CASSQEWLVGNEQFF. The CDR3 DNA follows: TGTGCCAGCAGCCAAGAATGGCTAGTCGGGAATGAGCAGTTCTTC.

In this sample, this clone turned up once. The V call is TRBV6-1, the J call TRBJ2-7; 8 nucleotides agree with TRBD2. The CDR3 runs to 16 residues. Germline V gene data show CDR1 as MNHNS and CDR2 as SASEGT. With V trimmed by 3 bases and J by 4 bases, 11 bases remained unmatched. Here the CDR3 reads CASSDPGRAIEYEQYF. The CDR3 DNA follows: TGTGCCAGCAGTGATCCCGGGAGGGCCATAGAGTACGAGCAGTACTTC.